This paragraph reports one T cell receptor beta chain. These data are taken from a study of T cell repertoires in cytomegalovirus infection. Study overall: Public TCR beta signature analysis indicated the presence of both CMV infection and matching HLA type.

TCRdb used MiXCR to reprocess the reads, holding one entry per CDR3 protein. Here the sample spans 180,000 or so distinct CDR3 sequences, approximately 18% being singletons. J was trimmed by 9 bases and V by 5 bases; bases with no gene match: 8. The length of the CDR3 is 16 residues. The germline gives CDR1 MDHEN, CDR2 SYDVKM. The chain couples TRBV28 to TRBJ2-1; TRBD2 matches 15 bases. Sequencing was done on a sample of CD8+ T cells from PBMCs. The TCR was taken from a human donor in good health (CMV status not recorded). Some clones in this sample may be carry-over from other donors' samples. The CDR3: CASSSPGLAGGFEQFF. The CDR3 DNA sequence: TGTGCCAGCAGTAGTCCGGGACTAGCGGGGGGATTTGAGCAGTTCTTC. The complete variable domain, with remaining parts taken from reference TRBV28 and TRBJ2-1, reads DVKVTQSSRYLVKRTGEKVFLECVQDMDHENMFWYRQDPGLGLRLIYFSYDVKMKEKGDIPEGYSVSREKKERFSLILESASTNQTSMYLCASSSPGLAGGFEQFFGPGTRLTVL.